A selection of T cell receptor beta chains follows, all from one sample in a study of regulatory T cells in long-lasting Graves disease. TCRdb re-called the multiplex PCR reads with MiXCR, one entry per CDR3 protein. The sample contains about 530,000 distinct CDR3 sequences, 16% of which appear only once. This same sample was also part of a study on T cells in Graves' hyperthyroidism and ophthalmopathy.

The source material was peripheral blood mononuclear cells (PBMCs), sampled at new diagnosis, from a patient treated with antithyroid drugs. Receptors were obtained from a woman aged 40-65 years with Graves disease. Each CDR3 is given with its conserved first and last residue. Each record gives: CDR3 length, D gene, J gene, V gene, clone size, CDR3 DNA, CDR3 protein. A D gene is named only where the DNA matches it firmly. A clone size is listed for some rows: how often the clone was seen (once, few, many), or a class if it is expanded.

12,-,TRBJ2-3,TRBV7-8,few,TGTGCCAGCAGCTTAATATCAAATACGCAGTATTTT,CASSLISNTQYF
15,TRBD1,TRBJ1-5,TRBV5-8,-,TGTGCCAGCAGCCGTGACAGGGATAGCAATCAGCCCCAGCATTTT,CASSRDRDSNQPQHF
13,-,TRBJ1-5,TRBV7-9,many,TGTGCCAGCAGCTCCTATACCCTCGCTACCCAGCATTTT,CASSSYTLATQHF
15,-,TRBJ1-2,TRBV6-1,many,TGTGCCAGCACCAACCTAGCGGGCAGCTTCAATGGCTACACCTTC,CASTNLAGSFNGYTF
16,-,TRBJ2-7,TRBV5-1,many,TGCGCCAGCAGCGGGGCGGGACATTTGAGCTCCTACGAGCAGTACTTC,CASSGAGHLSSYEQYF
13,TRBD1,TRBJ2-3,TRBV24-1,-,TGTGCCACCCGACAGGGGAGCACAGATACGCAGTATTTT,CATRQGSTDTQYF
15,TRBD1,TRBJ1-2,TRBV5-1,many,TGCGCCAGCAGCGAACCGGACAGGGGTAACTATGGCTACACCTTC,CASSEPDRGNYGYTF
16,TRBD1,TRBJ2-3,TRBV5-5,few,TGTGCCAGCAGCTTTGAAAGGACAGGTAGCACAGATACGCAGTATTTT,CASSFERTGSTDTQYF
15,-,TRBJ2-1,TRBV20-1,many,TGCAGTGCCCCTAAGCTCCCGAGCTCCTACAATGAGCAGTTCTTC,CSAPKLPSSYNEQFF
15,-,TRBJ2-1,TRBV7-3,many,TGTGCCAGCTCCCCCGGGGCAGGGCGGTACAATGAGCAGTTCTTC,CASSPGAGRYNEQFF
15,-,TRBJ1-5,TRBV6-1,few,TGTGCCAGCAGTGAGGGGAGTTTGGGGTTTCAGCCCCAGCATTTT,CASSEGSLGFQPQHF
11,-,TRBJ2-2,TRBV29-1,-,TGCAGCGTTGAACAGGGGAGGGAGCTGTTTTTT,CSVEQGRELFF
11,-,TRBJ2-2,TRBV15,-,TGTGCCCCCGGGGCGTCCGGGGAGCTGTTTTTT,CAPGASGELFF
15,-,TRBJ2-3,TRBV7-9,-,TGTGCCAGCTTCGATGGGGTAAAAAGCACAGATACGCAGTATTTT,CASFDGVKSTDTQYF
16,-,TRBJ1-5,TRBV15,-,TGTGCCACCAGCAGAGATCCTGGGAGTAGCAATCAGCCCCAGCATTTT,CATSRDPGSSNQPQHF
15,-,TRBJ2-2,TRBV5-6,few,TGTGCCAGCAGCCGAGGGAGGCTCCACACCGGGGAGCTGTTTTTT,CASSRGRLHTGELFF
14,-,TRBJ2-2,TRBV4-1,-,TGCGCCAGCACCCCAGGGACTTACACCGGGGAGCTGTTTTTT,CASTPGTYTGELFF
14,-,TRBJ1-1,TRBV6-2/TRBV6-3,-,TGTGCCAGCAGTTACCTCGGGGGGAACACTGAAGCTTTCTTT,CASSYLGGNTEAFF
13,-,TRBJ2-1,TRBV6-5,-,TGTGCCAGCAGTTTGACAGGGAGGAATGAGCAGTTCTTC,CASSLTGRNEQFF
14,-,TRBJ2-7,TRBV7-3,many,TGTGCCAGCAGCTTCGCAGGTGGGGAATATGAGCAGTACTTC,CASSFAGGEYEQYF
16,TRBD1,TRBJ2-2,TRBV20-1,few,TGCAGTGCTAGGGCGGGACAGGGCTCGAACACCGGGGAGCTGTTTTTT,CSARAGQGSNTGELFF
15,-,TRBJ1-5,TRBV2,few,TGTGCCAGCAGTGAAAAACAGGAAAGCAATCAGCCCCAGCATTTT,CASSEKQESNQPQHF
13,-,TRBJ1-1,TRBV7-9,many,TGTGCCAGCAGCAAGGGACAGAACACTGAAGCTTTCTTT,CASSKGQNTEAFF
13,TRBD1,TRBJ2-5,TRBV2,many,TGTGCCAGCAGCGACAGGGGGCTACAGACCCAGTACTTC,CASSDRGLQTQYF
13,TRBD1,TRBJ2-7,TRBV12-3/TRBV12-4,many,TGTGCCAGCAGCCCGACAGGGTACTACGAGCAGTACTTC,CASSPTGYYEQYF
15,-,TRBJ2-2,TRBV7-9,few,TGTGCCAGCAGACTATCGGGGGCCGACACCGGGGAGCTGTTTTTT,CASRLSGADTGELFF
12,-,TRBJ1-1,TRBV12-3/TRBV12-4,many,TGTGCCAGCAGTTTTGGGGAAACTGAAGCTTTCTTT,CASSFGETEAFF
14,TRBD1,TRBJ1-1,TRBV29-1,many,TGCAGCGTTGTCGGACAGGGGGCGGACACTGAAGCTTTCTTT,CSVVGQGADTEAFF
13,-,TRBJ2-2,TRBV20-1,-,TGCAGTGCTGAAGGGCAGAACACCGGGGAGCTGTTTTTT,CSAEGQNTGELFF
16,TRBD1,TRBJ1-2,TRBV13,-,TGTGCCAGCAGCCCAGGGGACAGGGGGCGGTTCTATGGCTACACCTTC,CASSPGDRGRFYGYTF
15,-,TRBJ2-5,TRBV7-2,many,TGTGCCAGCACCTCTACCCGATTAGCTCGAGAGACCCAGTACTTC,CASTSTRLARETQYF
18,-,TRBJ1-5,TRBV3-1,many,TGTGCCAGCAGCCCCGCCAAGGGGAGGGCGGGTAGCAATCAGCCCCAGCATTTT,CASSPAKGRAGSNQPQHF
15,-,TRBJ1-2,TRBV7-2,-,TGTGCCAGCAGCGAAAAGATGGGGGAAGACTATGGCTACACCTTC,CASSEKMGEDYGYTF
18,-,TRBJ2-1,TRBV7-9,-,TGTGCCAGCAGCTTAGTGTTGGGGGGGGCGGTATCCTACAATGAGCAGTTCTTC,CASSLVLGGAVSYNEQFF
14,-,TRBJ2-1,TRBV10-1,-,TGCGCCAGCAGTGGTACACAGGGAAGGTATGAGCAGCTCTTC,CASSGTQGRYEQLF
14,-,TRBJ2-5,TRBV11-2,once,TGTGCCAGCAGCCTTACAGGTTCGCAAGAGACCCAGTACTTC,CASSLTGSQETQYF
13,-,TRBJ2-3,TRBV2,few,TGTGCCAGCAGTTTAACAGGGGAGGATGCGCAGTATTTT,CASSLTGEDAQYF
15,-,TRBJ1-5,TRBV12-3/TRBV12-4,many,TGTGCCAGCAGTTTGCGGGGGTATAGCAATCAGCCCCAGCATTTT,CASSLRGYSNQPQHF